Shown below are 18 T cell receptor beta chains from a single sample sequenced in a study of vaccination effects on CD4 cells after COVID-19. ViraFEST expansion of antigen-specific CD4+ T cells with viral peptide pools preceded sequencing. The culture ran for around nine days before CD4+ T cells were isolated. Negative nucleocapsid antibody tests before and after vaccination confirmed no previous SARS-CoV-2 infection. The repertoire was sequenced with immunoSEQ multiplex PCR; TCRdb's copy has only in-frame clones and lacks some. Of around 24,000 clones listed, roughly 70% are singletons. For these receptors, no antigen is known. The specimen was CD4+ T cells from PBMCs cultured with SARS-CoV-2 spike peptides, collected before COVID-19 vaccination. The receptors here all came from a human donor who received a COVID-19 vaccine.

The V gene is TRBV19, the J gene TRBJ2-1; either TRBD1 or TRBD2 may fit D (5 bases each). CDR1 is LNHDA, CDR2 SQIVND, per germline (reference sequence). This CDR3 spans 16 amino acids. V shed 5 bases and J shed 4 bases, with 18 bases lying between them. The CDR3 reads CASSLQAGTEYNEQFF. CDR3 DNA sequence: TGTGCCAGTAGTCTACAAGCCGGGACGGAGTACAATGAGCAGTTCTTC.

This chain links TRBV5-1 with TRBJ2-5; 10 bases agree with TRBD1. V was pared by 4 bases and J by 2 bases, with 2 bases of the junction left unmatched. Germline V gene sequence: CDR1 SGHRS, CDR2 YFSETQ. The CDR3 runs 14 residues. CDR3 sequence (DNA): TGCGCCAGCAGCCCGGGACAGGGGCAAGAGACCCAGTACTTC. This encodes CASSPGQGQETQYF.

The chain combines TRBV7-9 with TRBJ2-1; D gene ambiguous. The CDR3 length is 14 residues. CDR1 and CDR2 (germline): SEHNR, FQNEAQ (reference sequence). The ends were cut back, 3 bases at V and 10 bases at J, with 16 bases in the middle. CDR3 bases: TGTGCCAGCAGCTTGCTTTGGGCAGAAGGAGAGCAGTTCTTC. It codes for CASSLLWAEGEQFF. The full variable domain, completed using reference TRBV7-9 and TRBJ2-1, is DTGVSQNPRHKITKRGQNVTFRCDPISEHNRLYWYRQTLGQGPEFLTYFQNEAQLEKSRLLSDRFSAERPKGSFSTLEIQRTEQGDSAMYLCASSLLWAEGEQFFGPGTRLTVL.

This chain links TRBV7-9 with TRBJ1-1, with D possibly matching TRBD1 (5 bases). The CDR3 loop spans 13 amino acids. Trimming cost V 2 bases and J 6 bases, with 10 bases left between them. CDR1 SEHNR and CDR2 FQNEAQ come from the germline V gene (reference sequence). The CDR3 DNA follows: TGTGCCAGCAGCTTACAGGGTGCCCCTGAAGCTTTCTTT. Its protein product is CASSLQGAPEAFF.

This chain connects TRBV10-2 to TRBJ2-4; D is undetermined. The V end was cut by 10 bases, the J end by 0 bases, with 16 bases between. The germline CDR1 and CDR2 sequences are WSHSY and SAAADI. This CDR3 region has 15 residues. The CDR3 region has the DNA TGCGCCACCAAATCAGGCTATCAAGCCAAAAACATTCAGTACTTC. This codes for CATKSGYQAKNIQYF.

V gene TRBV18 combines with J gene TRBJ2-1, with TRBD2 matching over 7 bases. The CDR3 extends over 13 amino acids. V was clipped by 2 bases and J by 9 bases; unmatched bases: 4. Germline CDR1 KGHSH, CDR2 LQKENI. In DNA, the CDR3 is TGTGCCAGCTCACCAGCCCCTAGCGGTGAGCAGTTCTTC. Protein sequence: CASSPAPSGEQFF.

In its sample, this clone was seen a few times. The chain employs TRBV6-5 and TRBJ2-7; D might be TRBD2 (6 bases). The CDR3 runs 16 residues. Trimming stripped 0 bases from V and 7 bases from J, with 19 bases between. Germline CDR1 is MNHEY and CDR2 is SVGAGI. In DNA form, the CDR3 reads TGTGCCAGCAGTTACTCGTCTAGCGTGGCAGTGGGGGAGCAGTACTTC. This encodes CASSYSSSVAVGEQYF.

The chain couples TRBV10-1 to TRBJ2-2; D could derive from TRBD1 or TRBD2 (5 bases each). Trimming cost V 7 bases and J 4 bases, with 19 bases left between them. The germline V gene has CDR1 WNHNN and CDR2 SYGVQD (reference sequence). The CDR3 has 16 amino acids. CDR3 sequence: CASTDTGTVVTGELFF. Written as DNA, the CDR3 is TGCGCCAGCACTGACACCGGGACGGTGGTCACCGGGGAGCTGTTTTTT.

The chain employs TRBV4-2 and TRBJ1-2; D not certain. Germline V CDR1 and CDR2: LGHNA, YNFKEQ. The CDR3 loop spans 15 amino acids. Trimming shortened V by 1 base and J by 5 bases, and 14 bases separated the two germline ends. The CDR3 DNA is TGTGCCAGCAGCCAAGGTTTTTGGGCAAGATATGGCTACACCTTC. Protein sequence: CASSQGFWARYGYTF.

The gene calls are TRBV15 and TRBJ2-5; D is perhaps TRBD2 (6 bases). Trimming took off 1 base at V and 3 bases at J, with 12 bases between the two ends. The CDR3 is 15 residues long. Germline V gene sequence: CDR1 LNHNV, CDR2 YYDKDF (reference sequence). The CDR3 loop is CATSRAPGLEETQYF. The CDR3 coding sequence is TGTGCCACCAGCAGAGCTCCGGGACTTGAAGAGACCCAGTACTTC.

This clone was counted a few times. This sequence joins TRBV5-1 and TRBJ2-1; TRBD2 matches at 10 bases. CDR3 length: 15 amino acids. From germline, CDR1 is SGHRS and CDR2 YFSETQ. The V segment lost 1 base and the J segment 6 bases; nucleotides outside the gene matches: 4. The chain's CDR3 is CASSLSLAGANEQFF. CDR3 DNA: TGCGCCAGCAGCTTGTCTCTAGCGGGGGCCAATGAGCAGTTCTTC.

In this sample, this clone turned up a few times. This chain links TRBV7-8 with TRBJ2-1, with 9 positions matching TRBD2. After removal of 1 base from V and 8 bases from J, the junction contained 12 bases not matched to a gene. This CDR3 region has 17 residues. Germline lookup yields CDR1 SGHVS and CDR2 FQNEAQ. CDR3 bases: TGTGCCAGCAGCTTAGGGCATCTAGCGGGGAGCTTTGATGAGCAGTTCTTC. Its translation: CASSLGHLAGSFDEQFF.

This sequence joins TRBV30 and TRBJ1-2; 8 nucleotides agree with TRBD1. J gave up 4 bases and V 6 bases, and 7 bases lay outside the gene matches. This CDR3 has 13 residues. CDR1 is GTSNPN and CDR2 is SVGIG in the germline V gene (reference sequence). The CDR3 DNA is TGTGCCTGCCTAAGACAGGGGAGCTATGGCTACACCTTC. Translating gives CACLRQGSYGYTF. The full variable domain, completed using reference TRBV30 and TRBJ1-2, is SQTIHQWPATLVQPVGSPLSLECTVEGTSNPNLYWYRQAAGRGLQLLFYSVGIGQISSEVPQNLSASRPQDRQFILSSKKLLLSDSGFYLCACLRQGSYGYTFGSGTRLTVV.

This chain connects TRBV5-1 to TRBJ2-7, with 10 bases fitting TRBD1. The CDR3 has 15 amino acids. The J segment lost 5 bases and the V segment lost 4 bases, leaving 9 bases of the junction unmatched. Germline assignment: CDR1 SGHRS and CDR2 YFSETQ. The CDR3: CASSNSGDRGHEQYF. The CDR3 DNA reads TGCGCCAGCAGCAATTCAGGGGACAGGGGTCACGAGCAGTACTTC.

CDR3 loop: CASSLEGRAHEQFF. The CDR3 DNA reads as TGCGCCAGCAGCTTGGAGGGCAGGGCCCATGAGCAGTTCTTC. The gene calls are TRBV5-1 and TRBJ2-1, with D perhaps TRBD1 (5 bases). Germline V gene lookup returns CDR1 SGHRS and CDR2 YFSETQ. Trimming took 0 bases from V and 8 from J, leaving 12 bases between them. This CDR3 is built from 14 residues.

This clone was counted once. The chain recombines TRBV25-1 with TRBJ2-5; 8 bases line up with TRBD2. There are 14 residues in the CDR3. Germline lookup yields CDR1 MGHDK and CDR2 SYGVNS. With 4 bases clipped from V and 5 bases from J, the junction kept 6 bases outside the gene matches. The CDR3 DNA follows: TGTGCCAGCAGTGCCATACGGGGGGGGGAGACCCAGTACTTC. Its protein is CASSAIRGGETQYF.

The V gene is TRBV6-5, the J gene TRBJ2-1, with D perhaps matching TRBD1 or TRBD2 (5 bases each). Germline-derived CDR1 and CDR2 are MNHEY and SVGAGI. This CDR3 has 16 residues. V lost 4 bases, J lost 9 bases, and 22 bases lay in between. CDR3 DNA: TGTGCCAGCAGTTCTAAGGACACAACGGGGTCCACTGAGCAGTTCTTC. This encodes CASSSKDTTGSTEQFF.

A word on this clone: Other DNA sequences of this sample code for an identical CDR3. The chain has TRBV12-3 or TRBV12-4 and TRBJ1-4; the D gene is possibly TRBD1 (5 bases). V was pared by 2 bases and J by 8 bases, with 9 bases between. The CDR3 loop spans 13 amino acids. CDR3 coding DNA: TGTGCCAGCAGTTTAAGACAGCTGGAAAAACTGTTTTTT. Its protein product is CASSLRQLEKLFF.